This T cell receptor beta chain was sequenced during a study of cytomegalovirus exposure and HLA in healthy donors. Overall study: The same platform used for the roughly 650 first-cohort repertoires was also used for the 120 or so validation repertoires, as a later analysis reported.

The donors were in the approximately 120-subject validation cohort; that cohort was separate from the approximately 670-subject first cohort. Germline-derived CDR1 and CDR2 are MNHEY and SVGAGI. V lost 7 bases and J lost 4, with 19 bases in between. The CDR3 loop spans 15 amino acids. Produced via immunoSEQ multiplex PCR; TCRdb's table is partial and in-frame only. The sample records 97,000 or so clones, around 88% being singletons. On this clone: Its cognate antigen is unknown.

Overall study results and limits: In vitro assays verified that three CMV-associated chains recognized CMV antigens specifically. The study recorded around 160 TCR beta chains that were cytomegalovirus-associated.

The receptor comes from a woman in her 30s in good health and CMV-seronegative. Material for sequencing was PBMCs. The chain employs TRBV6-5 and TRBJ2-5, with D tentatively TRBD2 (5 bases). CDR3 DNA sequence: TGTGCCAGCACTTCAACCGGGATGCAAATAGAGACCCAGTACTTC. Encoded protein: CASTSTGMQIETQYF.